A single sample gave rise to the 11 T cell receptor beta chains below, sequenced in a study of blood T cell repertoires in COVID-19. Clones were sequenced by immunoSEQ multiplex PCR, and TCRdb holds only the in-frame ones, with some missing. The repertoire consists of 250,000 or so clones, with roughly 84% occurring once and the leading ten covering approximately 6.6%. Sequencing was done on a sample of PBMCs or T cells enriched from blood (not recorded which). These TCRs come from a woman aged 45-59 years who had been exposed to COVID-19.

The V and J genes are TRBV18 and TRBJ1-1; 8 nucleotides match TRBD1. V dropped 3 bases and J dropped 6; count of bases not matched to a gene: 9. The CDR3 runs to 15 residues. Germline assignment: CDR1 KGHSH and CDR2 LQKENI. The CDR3 nucleotides read TGTGCCAGCTCACCGCTGGACAGGGAGGGAGCTGAAGCTTTCTTT. This sequence encodes CASSPLDREGAEAFF.

The chain recombines TRBV27 with TRBJ2-7; 8 bases fit TRBD1. The germline V gene has CDR1 MNHEY and CDR2 SMNVEV (reference sequence). This CDR3 is built from 14 residues. J gave up 7 bases and V 2 bases, and 7 bases lay outside the gene matches. The DNA of the CDR3 is TGTGCCAGCAGTTTAGGGCAGGGGGCGGGGGAGCAGTACTTC. It specifies CASSLGQGAGEQYF.

The V call is TRBV7-2, the J call TRBJ2-7, with D possibly being TRBD2 (6 bases). Trimming removed 5 bases at V and 2 bases at J, with 22 bases between. Germline loops: CDR1 SGHTA, CDR2 FQGNSA. The CDR3 covers 17 residues. The CDR3 region is CASSLAGTGTGAYEQYF. CDR3 nucleotide sequence: TGTGCCAGCAGCCTGGCCGGAACCGGGACGGGGGCCTACGAGCAGTACTTC. The full variable domain, its missing parts supplied by reference TRBV7-2 and TRBJ2-7, is GAGVSQSPSNKVTEKGKDVELRCDPISGHTALYWYRQSLGQGLEFLIYFQGNSAPDKSGLPSDRFSAERTGGSVSTLTIQRTQQEDSAVYLCASSLAGTGTGAYEQYFGPGTRLTVT.

The CDR3 DNA is TGTGCCAGCAGTTTAAGGGGCAGGGGGCTGACTGAAGCTTTCTTT. This encodes CASSLRGRGLTEAFF. The rearrangement uses TRBV28 and TRBJ1-1; 8 bases map to TRBD1. The CDR3 covers 15 residues. V shed 2 bases and J 5 bases; nucleotides not matched to a gene: 7. CDR1 is MDHEN and CDR2 is SYDVKM in the germline V gene.

The chain joins TRBV11-2 to TRBJ1-3; TRBD1 agrees at 7 bases. V shed 0 bases and J 1 base; nucleotides not matched to a gene: 0. This CDR3 comprises 15 residues. Germline V gene data show CDR1 as SGHAT and CDR2 as FQNNGV. CDR3: CASSLEGQSGNTIYF. CDR3 bases: TGTGCCAGCAGCTTAGAGGGACAGTCTGGAAACACCATATATTTT.

V gene TRBV15 combines with J gene TRBJ1-2; the D gene is possibly TRBD1 (5 bases). With 0 bases removed from V and 6 bases from J, the gap between germline ends came to 14 bases. Germline V gene lookup returns CDR1 LNHNV and CDR2 YYDKDF (reference sequence). CDR3 length equals 15 residues. The CDR3 here is CATSRDREQAHGYTF. As DNA, the CDR3 is TGTGCCACCAGCAGAGATCGCGAACAGGCGCATGGCTACACCTTC.

V and J are TRBV30 and TRBJ2-2; 9 positions agree with TRBD1. Trimming at V came to 3 bases and at J to 4 bases, leaving 3 bases not matched to a gene. The germline CDR1 and CDR2 sequences are GTSNPN and SVGIG (reference sequence). The CDR3 is 14 amino acids. CDR3 region: CAWRLTGGTGELFF. CDR3 coding DNA: TGTGCCTGGAGGTTGACAGGGGGCACCGGGGAGCTGTTTTTT. Full variable domain (outside the CDR3, taken from reference TRBV30 and TRBJ2-2): SQTIHQWPATLVQPVGSPLSLECTVEGTSNPNLYWYRQAAGRGLQLLFYSVGIGQISSEVPQNLSASRPQDRQFILSSKKLLLSDSGFYLCAWRLTGGTGELFFGEGSRLTVL.

V usage is TRBV6-5 and J usage is TRBJ1-5, with D perhaps TRBD1 (5 bases). V was clipped by 0 bases and J by 7 bases, with 10 bases between them. Germline V gene data show CDR1 as MNHEY and CDR2 as SVGAGI. The CDR3 has 14 residues. CDR3 nucleotides: TGTGCCAGCAGTTACTCAAGCGGGGGGCAGCCCCAGCATTTT. It specifies CASSYSSGGQPQHF.

V usage is TRBV12-3 or TRBV12-4 and J usage is TRBJ1-2; 7 nucleotides align to TRBD1. The CDR3 sequence is 13 residues long. Trimming took 6 bases from V and 5 from J; bases not matched to a gene: 6. Here the CDR3 reads CASSLGQVYGYTF. As DNA, the CDR3 is TGTGCCAGCAGCCTAGGACAGGTTTATGGCTACACCTTC.

V and J are TRBV7-6 and TRBJ1-3; D possibly corresponds to TRBD1 (6 bases). The CDR3 extends over 16 amino acids. Germline CDR1 and CDR2: SGHVS and FNYEAQ. Trimming pared 4 bases from V and 4 bases from J, leaving 17 bases between. The CDR3 DNA follows: TGTGCCAGCAGCTCTGAACAGGGCTTGTACGGAAACACCATATATTTT. Translation gives CASSSEQGLYGNTIYF.

The rearrangement joins TRBV5-1 to TRBJ1-1, with D tentatively TRBD1 (5 bases). The V gene's germline CDR1 is SGHRS and CDR2 YFSETQ. V lost 0 bases to trimming and J lost 4 bases, with 16 bases between them. The CDR3 totals 16 residues. In DNA form, the CDR3 reads TGCGCCAGCAGCTTGGGGCCAGGGATTTTGGGCACTGAAGCTTTCTTT. The encoded protein is CASSLGPGILGTEAFF.